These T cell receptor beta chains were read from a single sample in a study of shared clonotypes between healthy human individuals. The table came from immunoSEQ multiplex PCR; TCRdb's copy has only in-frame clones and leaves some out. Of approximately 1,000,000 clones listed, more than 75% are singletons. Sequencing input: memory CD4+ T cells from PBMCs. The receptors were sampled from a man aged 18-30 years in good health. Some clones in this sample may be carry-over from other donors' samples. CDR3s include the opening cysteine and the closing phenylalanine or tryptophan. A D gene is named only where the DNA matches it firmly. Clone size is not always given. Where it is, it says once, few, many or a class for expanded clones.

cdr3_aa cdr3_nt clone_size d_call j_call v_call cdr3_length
CASSMFRGINQPQHF TGTGCCAGTAGTATGTTCCGGGGCATCAATCAGCCCCAGCATTTT once - TRBJ1-5 TRBV19 15
CASSSSKVGVGTDTQYF TGCGCCAGCAGCTCGAGTAAGGTCGGGGTGGGTACAGATACGCAGTATTTT - - TRBJ2-3 TRBV5-1 17
CASSSGQGGDGTNEKLFF TGTGCCAGCAGCTCAGGACAGGGCGGGGACGGAACTAATGAAAAACTGTTTTTT - TRBD1 TRBJ1-4 TRBV7-9 18
CASSLVGENYGYTF TGTGCCAGCAGCTTAGTCGGAGAGAACTATGGCTACACCTTC - - TRBJ1-2 TRBV7-2 14
CATSRGEETQYF TGTGCCACCTCCCGGGGGGAAGAGACCCAGTACTTC - TRBD2 TRBJ2-5 TRBV10-3 12
CASRTGVKTEAFF TGTGCCAGCAGGACAGGGGTAAAGACTGAAGCTTTCTTT - TRBD1 TRBJ1-1 TRBV27 13
CARSLGLTGVGTEAFF TGTGCCAGAAGCTTGGGTCTCACAGGGGTGGGGACTGAAGCTTTCTTT - TRBD1 TRBJ1-1 TRBV5-3 16
CASDKTAKFGYTF TGTGCCAGCGACAAGACAGCTAAGTTTGGCTACACCTTC once - TRBJ1-2 TRBV4-2 13
CASSFTGDNYGYTF TGTGCCAGCAGTTTTACAGGAGATAACTATGGCTACACCTTC - - TRBJ1-2 TRBV27 14
CASSLAPGTYGYTF TGTGCCAGCAGCTTAGCCCCAGGGACCTATGGCTACACCTTC - - TRBJ1-2 TRBV7-8 14
CASSPIWGKGTEAFF TGTGCCAGCAGCCCGATTTGGGGAAAGGGCACTGAAGCTTTCTTT once - TRBJ1-1 TRBV7-3 15
CSVQTRLYGYTF TGCAGCGTTCAGACACGACTCTATGGCTACACCTTC few - TRBJ1-2 TRBV29-1 12
CASRESGDRGGF TGTGCCAGCAGGGAATCGGGGGACAGGGGTGGCTTC - TRBD1 TRBJ2-7 TRBV2 12
CASSAGLANTGELFF TGTGCCAGCAGTGCGGGACTAGCGAACACCGGGGAGCTGTTTTTT - TRBD2 TRBJ2-2 TRBV6-1 15
CASSERTSGGPQQYF TGTGCCAGCAGCGAGCGGACTAGCGGAGGGCCCCAGCAGTACTTC - TRBD2 TRBJ2-7 TRBV11-2 15
CASSLASRDLGEQYF TGTGCCAGCAGCTTGGCCTCGAGGGATTTAGGCGAGCAGTACTTC - - TRBJ2-7 TRBV5-4 15
CASRTGTGLGYGYTF TGTGCCAGCAGGACCGGGACAGGCCTTGGCTATGGCTACACCTTC - TRBD1 TRBJ1-2 TRBV9 15
CASMQDPYSNQPQHF TGTGCCAGCATGCAGGACCCCTATAGCAATCAGCCCCAGCATTTT - - TRBJ1-5 TRBV6-6 15
CASSVGLHRETQYF TGTGCCAGCAGCGTGGGTCTTCATCGAGAGACCCAGTACTTC - - TRBJ2-5 TRBV28 14
CASSLRPEIYGYTF TGTGCCAGCAGTTTAAGGCCAGAAATCTATGGCTACACCTTC - - TRBJ1-2 TRBV27 14
CASSSRLRTNTGELFF TGTGCCAGCAGCTCCCGACTCCGCACGAACACCGGGGAGCTGTTTTTT - - TRBJ2-2 TRBV7-9 16
CASRGQGGNEQYF TGCGCCAGCAGGGGACAGGGTGGGAACGAGCAGTACTTC - TRBD1 TRBJ2-7 TRBV10-2 13
CASSFMREQYF TGTGCCAGCAGCTTTATGAGGGAGCAGTACTTC - - TRBJ2-7 TRBV5-8 11
CAWKPENTEAFF TGTGCCTGGAAACCGGAGAACACTGAAGCTTTCTTT few - TRBJ1-1 TRBV30 12